Following are 11 T cell receptor beta chains from one sample sequenced in a study of cytomegalovirus exposure and HLA in healthy donors. The PCR was carried out with 60 Vbeta primers and 13 Jbeta primers. Produced via immunoSEQ multiplex PCR; TCRdb's table is partial and in-frame only. The sample lists roughly 130,000 clones; around 59% were seen once. Sample: PBMCs. Receptors were obtained from a male donor in good health and CMV-seronegative.

J is TRBJ2-5 and V is TRBV5-4, with 9 bases fitting TRBD1. Germline V gene sequence: CDR1 SGHNT, CDR2 YYREEE (reference sequence). Losses at the gene ends were 4 bases for V and 4 bases for J; bases not matched to a gene: 5. CDR3 size: 14 residues. The CDR3 DNA sequence: TGTGCCAGCAGCCCGGGACAGGGTCCAGAGACCCAGTACTTC. Protein: CASSPGQGPETQYF.

This rearrangement joins TRBV19 to TRBJ1-5, with TRBD1 matching over 9 bases. This CDR3 is 14 amino acids long. Germline CDR1 LNHDA, CDR2 SQIVND (reference sequence). Trimming at V came to 1 base and at J to 7 bases, leaving 2 bases not matched to a gene. The chain's CDR3 is CASSIGQGGQPQHF. In nucleotides, the CDR3 is TGTGCCAGTAGTATAGGACAGGGGGGCCAGCCCCAGCATTTT.

The genes are TRBV27 and TRBJ1-2; tentatively, D is TRBD1 (6 bases). The CDR3 contains 14 residues. Germline V gene lookup returns CDR1 MNHEY and CDR2 SMNVEV (reference sequence). V gave up 0 bases and J gave up 4 bases, with 9 bases separating them. CDR3 protein: CASSLSGRGYGYTF. Written as DNA, the CDR3 is TGTGCCAGCAGTTTATCAGGCAGGGGCTATGGCTACACCTTC.

V and J are TRBV7-6 and TRBJ1-2; TRBD1 agrees at 8 bases. Germline CDR1 is SGHVS and CDR2 is FNYEAQ. J lost 6 bases, V lost 7 bases, and 19 bases had no gene match. The CDR3 length is 17 residues. CDR3 sequence (DNA): TGTGCCAGCACCCAAACGGACAGGGAGGTGGACAATCATGGCTACACCTTC. Its translation: CASTQTDREVDNHGYTF. Looking up the rest from reference TRBV7-6 and TRBJ1-2 gives the full variable domain: GAGVSQSPRYKVTKRGQDVALRCDPISGHVSLYWYRQALGQGPEFLTYFNYEAQQDKSGLPNDRFSAERPEGSISTLTIQRTEQRDSAMYRCASTQTDREVDNHGYTFGSGTRLTVV.

The chain is built from TRBV5-8 and TRBJ1-5; the D is unclear. Deletions cut 4 bases from V and 11 bases from J, with 7 bases between. Germline V CDR1 and CDR2: SGHTS, YDEGEE. The CDR3 has 10 amino acids. This CDR3 is CASSPLSQHF. In DNA form, the CDR3 reads TGTGCCAGCAGCCCGTTGTCCCAGCATTTT. Full variable domain (rest looked up from reference TRBV5-8 and TRBJ1-5): EAGVTQSPTHLIKTRGQQATLRCSPISGHTSVYWYQQALGLGLQFLLWYDEGEERNRGNFPPRFSGRQFPNYSSELNVNALELEDSALYLCASSPLSQHFGDGTRLSIL.

CDR3 amino acids: CASSLVGGYEQYF. The DNA for the CDR3 is TGTGCCAGCAGCTTAGTAGGCGGCTACGAGCAGTACTTC. The chain couples TRBV11-2 to TRBJ2-7; D not certain. The CDR3 extends over 13 amino acids. Trimming pared 1 base from V and 3 bases from J, leaving 7 bases between. Per germline, CDR1 SGHAT and CDR2 FQNNGV.

The J gene is TRBJ1-2, the V gene TRBV15, with 9 bases fitting TRBD1. V lost 2 bases to trimming and J lost 4 bases; unmatched junction nucleotides: 8. The CDR3 runs to 16 residues. From germline, CDR1 is LNHNV and CDR2 YYDKDF (reference sequence). The CDR3 nucleotides are TGTGCCACCAGCAGATCCTGGACAGGGGAGAGCTATGGCTACACCTTC. Protein sequence: CATSRSWTGESYGYTF.

The chain employs TRBV29-1 and TRBJ1-3; D is uncertain. This CDR3 is built from 11 residues. V was cut by 3 bases and J by 4 bases, with 4 bases left in between. CDR1 is SQVTM, CDR2 ANQGSEA, per germline. The CDR3 DNA reads as TGCAGCGTTGAGCGGGGAAACACCATATATTTT. It codes for CSVERGNTIYF.

This clone was detected only a few times. This sequence joins TRBV27 and TRBJ1-1; D is unclear. CDR3 size: 14 residues. V was pared by 8 bases and J by 2 bases, with 15 bases between. Germline V gene data show CDR1 as MNHEY and CDR2 as SMNVEV (reference sequence). The CDR3 DNA reads TGTGCCAGCCTTCCTGAGGGCCCCAACACTGAAGCTTTCTTT. Amino acid sequence: CASLPEGPNTEAFF.

The chain is built from TRBV19 and TRBJ1-5; 8 nucleotides line up with TRBD1. The CDR3 is 15 amino acids. Germline V gives CDR1 LNHDA, CDR2 SQIVND (reference sequence). V lost 4 bases, J lost 2 bases, and 4 bases stayed unmatched. The CDR3 DNA reads TGTGCCAGTAGTACCTCGGACAGGGGCAATCAGCCCCAGCATTTT. It specifies CASSTSDRGNQPQHF.

This sequence joins TRBV5-6 and TRBJ2-7, with TRBD1 matching 11 bases. CDR1 is SGHDT and CDR2 is YYEEEE in the germline V gene. J lost 3 bases, V lost 4 bases, and 3 bases had no gene match. The CDR3 has 14 residues. CDR3 bases: TGTGCCAGCAGCCGGGACAGGGGGGGCTACGAGCAGTACTTC. This gives the protein CASSRDRGGYEQYF.